This TCR beta chain was documented in a study of shared clonotypes between healthy human individuals. The ends lost 0 bases at V and 6 bases at J; junction bases unmatched: 7. This CDR3 has 15 amino acids. Germline CDR1 SGHDN, CDR2 FVKESK. Naive CD8 cells comprised CD45RO-negative, CCR7-positively selected cells, excluding terminally differentiated effector memory CD45RA+ cells. The study, taken as a whole, reports: Naive subsets, compared against memory subsets, generally had larger estimated richness values.

Researchers divided each subset's genomic DNA evenly across several immunoSEQ plates. Using immunoSEQ multiplex PCR, the repertoire was profiled, and TCRdb retains in-frame clones only, with some absent. In the table there are millions of clones, roughly 91% of which are singletons. With respect to this clone: Its matching antigen is unknown.

Sample: naive CD8+ T cells from PBMCs. The chain has TRBV14 and TRBJ1-2; the match to TRBD1 covers 7 bases. The sequence came from a man between 18 and 29 years old in good health. Some clones in this sample may be carry-over from other donors' samples. As DNA, the CDR3 is TGTGCCAGCAGCCAAGAACCAGGGGGGCCGGATGGCTACACCTTC. Translating gives CASSQEPGGPDGYTF.